The T cell receptor beta chain under discussion was sequenced for a study of human T cells and chemical hapten exposure. MiXCR, run by TCRdb on the RACE reads, gives a single entry per CDR3 protein. This sample carries under 45,000 distinct CDR3 sequences, about 11% of them seen once, and the ten largest clones take approximately 6.3%. Time point reported: pre-sensitization, week 0. This sample's treatment: therapeutic diphenylcyclopropenone sensitization with weekly scalp DPC. Germline V lookup: CDR1 SGHTA, CDR2 FQGNSA. The CDR3 runs 17 residues. The ends were cut back, 1 base at V and 0 bases at J, with 13 bases in the middle. This clonotype was observed a few times.

The TCR originated in a man aged 30 to 45 with alopecia areata. Some clones in this sample may be carry-over from other donors' samples. This sequence joins TRBV7-2 and TRBJ2-1; D ambiguous. This specimen consisted of whole blood, obtained in connection with sensitization to the hapten diphenylcyclopropenone (DPC). The CDR3 DNA sequence: TGTGCCAGCAGCTTAGACTGGAGCGCGAGCTCCTACAATGAGCAGTTCTTC. Translation: CASSLDWSASSYNEQFF.